The clone carrying this TCR beta chain showed up just a few times. The sample is drawn from a study of blood T cell repertoires in COVID-19. Whole-study context: Whether acute or convalescent, the COVID-19 samples came from the United States, Italy and Spain.

The protocol was immunoSEQ multiplex PCR, while the TCRdb copy is restricted to in-frame clones and leaves out a portion. The top ten hold 0.8% to 0.9% of the sample, which has approximately 400,000 clones, 90% to 95% seen once. The V gene's germline CDR1 is SNHLY and CDR2 FYNNEI. The CDR3 is made up of 13 amino acids. Trimming pared 4 bases from V and 4 bases from J, leaving 8 bases between. This sequence joins TRBV2 and TRBJ2-1, with TRBD1 as a possible D gene (5 bases). Sequencing used PBMCs or T cells enriched from blood (not recorded which). This TCR derives from a woman between 40 and 55 years old who had been exposed to COVID-19. For the CDR3, the DNA is TGTGCCAGCAGTGGCCGACAGTACAATGAGCAGTTCTTC. Translation: CASSGRQYNEQFF.